The sequence of this T cell receptor beta chain was determined in a study of cytotoxic CD8 clonotypes in ibrutinib-treated CLL. The method was immunoSEQ multiplex PCR; TCRdb's version includes in-frame clones alone and lacks a portion of them. Counted here are some 200,000 clones, roughly three quarters occurring once; the ten biggest clones make up about 6%. J was trimmed by 5 bases and V by 7 bases; bases with no gene match: 18. CDR3 length equals 16 residues. Germline values: CDR1 SQVTM, CDR2 ANQGSEA. Sequencing was performed on PBMCs, taken after 12 months of ibrutinib treatment. The chain links TRBV29-1 to TRBJ1-2, with 8 bases lining up with TRBD1. The sequence was collected from a human donor with chronic lymphocytic leukemia. The CDR3 loop reads CSAHGRSRDRIYGYTF. In nucleotides, the CDR3 is TGCAGCGCCCACGGACGGAGTCGGGACAGGATATATGGCTACACCTTC.